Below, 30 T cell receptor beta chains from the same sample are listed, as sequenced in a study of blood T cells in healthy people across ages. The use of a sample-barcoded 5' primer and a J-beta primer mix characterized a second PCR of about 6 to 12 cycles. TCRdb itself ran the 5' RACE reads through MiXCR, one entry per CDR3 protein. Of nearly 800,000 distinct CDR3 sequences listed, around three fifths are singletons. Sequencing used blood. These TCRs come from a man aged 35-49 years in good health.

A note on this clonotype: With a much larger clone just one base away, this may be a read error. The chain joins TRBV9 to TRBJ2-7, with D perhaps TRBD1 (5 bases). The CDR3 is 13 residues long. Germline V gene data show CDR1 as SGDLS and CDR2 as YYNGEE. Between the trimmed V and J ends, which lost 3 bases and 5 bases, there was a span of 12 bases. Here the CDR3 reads CASSGVEGDEQYF. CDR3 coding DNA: TGTGCCAGCAGCGGAGTTGAAGGGGACGAGCAGTACTTC.

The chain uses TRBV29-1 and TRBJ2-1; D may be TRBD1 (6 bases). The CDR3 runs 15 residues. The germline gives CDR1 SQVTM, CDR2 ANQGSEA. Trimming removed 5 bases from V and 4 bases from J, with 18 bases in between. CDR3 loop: CSVNRDVGAYNEQFF. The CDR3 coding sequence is TGCAGCGTTAACAGGGACGTTGGGGCGTACAATGAGCAGTTCTTC.

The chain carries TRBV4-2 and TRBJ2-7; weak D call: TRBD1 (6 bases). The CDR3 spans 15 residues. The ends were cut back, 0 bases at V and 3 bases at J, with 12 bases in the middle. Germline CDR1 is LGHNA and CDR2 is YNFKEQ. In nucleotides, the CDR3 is TGTGCCAGCAGCCAAGATAGGGGGAGCATCTACGAGCAGTACTTC. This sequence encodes CASSQDRGSIYEQYF.

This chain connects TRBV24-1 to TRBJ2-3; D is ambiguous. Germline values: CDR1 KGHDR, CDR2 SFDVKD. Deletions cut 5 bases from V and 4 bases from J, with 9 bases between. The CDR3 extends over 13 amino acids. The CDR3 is CATSALSADTQYF. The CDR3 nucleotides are TGTGCCACCAGTGCCCTATCGGCAGATACGCAGTATTTT.

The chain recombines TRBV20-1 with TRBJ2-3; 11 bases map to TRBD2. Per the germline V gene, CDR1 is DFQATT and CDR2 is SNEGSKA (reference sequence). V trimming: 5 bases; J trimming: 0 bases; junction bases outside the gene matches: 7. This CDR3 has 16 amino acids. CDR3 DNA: TGCAGTGCTTTTCCGGGACTAGCGGATAGCACAGATACGCAGTATTTT. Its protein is CSAFPGLADSTDTQYF.

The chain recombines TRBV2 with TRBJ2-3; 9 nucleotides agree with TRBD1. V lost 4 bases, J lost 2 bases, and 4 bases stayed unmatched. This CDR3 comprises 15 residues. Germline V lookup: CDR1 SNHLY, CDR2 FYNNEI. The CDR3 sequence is CASSVDRGDTDTQYF. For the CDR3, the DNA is TGTGCCAGCAGTGTAGACAGGGGGGACACAGATACGCAGTATTTT.

The DNA for the CDR3 is TGTGCCAGCAGCTCCAGTCATACGGGGTCCTACGAGCAGTACTTC. Its translation is CASSSSHTGSYEQYF. The V and J genes are TRBV7-2 and TRBJ2-7, with D perhaps matching TRBD2 (5 bases). The germline gives CDR1 SGHTA, CDR2 FQGNSA. The CDR3 has 15 amino acids. V lost 4 bases, J lost 1 base, and 14 bases lay in between.

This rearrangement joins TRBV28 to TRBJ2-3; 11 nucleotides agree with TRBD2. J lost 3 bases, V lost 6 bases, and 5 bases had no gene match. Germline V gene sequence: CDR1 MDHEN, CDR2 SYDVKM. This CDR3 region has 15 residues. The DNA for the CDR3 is TGTGCCAGCAGCCCCTCTAGCGGGAGGACAGATACGCAGTATTTT. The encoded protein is CASSPSSGRTDTQYF. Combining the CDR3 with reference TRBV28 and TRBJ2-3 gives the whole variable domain DVKVTQSSRYLVKRTGEKVFLECVQDMDHENMFWYRQDPGLGLRLIYFSYDVKMKEKGDIPEGYSVSREKKERFSLILESASTNQTSMYLCASSPSSGRTDTQYFGPGTRLTVL.

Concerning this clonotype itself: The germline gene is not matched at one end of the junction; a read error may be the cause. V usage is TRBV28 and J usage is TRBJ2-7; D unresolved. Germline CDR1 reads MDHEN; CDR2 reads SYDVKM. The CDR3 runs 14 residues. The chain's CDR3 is CASSAPVLAYGQYF. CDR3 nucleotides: TGTGCCAGCAGTGCGCCGGTTCTGGCCTACGGGCAGTACTTC.

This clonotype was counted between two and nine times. CDR3 protein: CASSQDFGPNYGYTF. CDR3 bases: TGTGCCAGCAGCCAAGATTTTGGGCCTAACTATGGCTACACCTTC. The chain uses TRBV4-2 and TRBJ1-2; D remains unclear. Per germline, CDR1 LGHNA and CDR2 YNFKEQ. With 0 bases removed from V and 0 bases from J, the gap between germline ends came to 8 bases. There are 15 residues in the CDR3.

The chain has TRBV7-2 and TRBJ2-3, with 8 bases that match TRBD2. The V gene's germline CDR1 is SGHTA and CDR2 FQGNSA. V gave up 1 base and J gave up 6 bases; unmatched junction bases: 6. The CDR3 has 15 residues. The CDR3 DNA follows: TGTGCCAGCAGCTTAGAGGGGACTAGTACCGATACGCAGTATTTT. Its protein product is CASSLEGTSTDTQYF.

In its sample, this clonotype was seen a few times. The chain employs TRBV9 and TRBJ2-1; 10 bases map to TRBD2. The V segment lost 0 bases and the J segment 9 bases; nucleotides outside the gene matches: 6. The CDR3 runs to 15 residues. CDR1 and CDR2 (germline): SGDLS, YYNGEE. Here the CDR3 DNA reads TGTGCCAGCAGCGTAGAGGGACTAGCGATGAGTGAGCAGTTCTTC. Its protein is CASSVEGLAMSEQFF.

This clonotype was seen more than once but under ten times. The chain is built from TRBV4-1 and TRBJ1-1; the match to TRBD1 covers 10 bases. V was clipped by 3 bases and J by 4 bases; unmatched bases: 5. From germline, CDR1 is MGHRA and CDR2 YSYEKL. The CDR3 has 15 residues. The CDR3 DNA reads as TGCGCCAGCAGCCAGGAGGACAGGGGGGGCACTGAAGCTTTCTTT. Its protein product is CASSQEDRGGTEAFF.

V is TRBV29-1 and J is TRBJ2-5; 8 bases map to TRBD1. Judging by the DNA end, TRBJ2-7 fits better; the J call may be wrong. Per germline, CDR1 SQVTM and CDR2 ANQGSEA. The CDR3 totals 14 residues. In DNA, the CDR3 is TGCAGCGTTGAAAGAGGACAGGGACCTTACGAGCAGTACTTC. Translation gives CSVERGQGPYEQYF.

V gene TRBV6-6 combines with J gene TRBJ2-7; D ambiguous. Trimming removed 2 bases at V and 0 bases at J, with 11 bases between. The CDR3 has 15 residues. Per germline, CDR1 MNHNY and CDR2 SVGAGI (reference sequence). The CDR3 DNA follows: TGTGCCAGCAGTTACGTCACCGCGAGCTCCTACGAGCAGTACTTC. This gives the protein CASSYVTASSYEQYF.

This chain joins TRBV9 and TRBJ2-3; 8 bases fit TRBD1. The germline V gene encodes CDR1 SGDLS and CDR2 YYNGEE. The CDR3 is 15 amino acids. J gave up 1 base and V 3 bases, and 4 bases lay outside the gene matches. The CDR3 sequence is CASSEDRGGTDTQYF. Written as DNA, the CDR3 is TGTGCCAGCAGCGAAGACAGGGGAGGCACAGATACGCAGTATTTT.

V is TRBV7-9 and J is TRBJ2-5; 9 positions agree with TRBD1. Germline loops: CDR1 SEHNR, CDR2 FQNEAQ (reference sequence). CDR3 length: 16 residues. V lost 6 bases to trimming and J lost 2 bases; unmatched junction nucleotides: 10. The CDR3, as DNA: TGTGCCAGCAGACTAACCGACAGGGGGGCTCAAGAGACCCAGTACTTC. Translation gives CASRLTDRGAQETQYF. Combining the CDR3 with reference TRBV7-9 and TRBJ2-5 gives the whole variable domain DTGVSQNPRHKITKRGQNVTFRCDPISEHNRLYWYRQTLGQGPEFLTYFQNEAQLEKSRLLSDRFSAERPKGSFSTLEIQRTEQGDSAMYLCASRLTDRGAQETQYFGPGTRLLVL.

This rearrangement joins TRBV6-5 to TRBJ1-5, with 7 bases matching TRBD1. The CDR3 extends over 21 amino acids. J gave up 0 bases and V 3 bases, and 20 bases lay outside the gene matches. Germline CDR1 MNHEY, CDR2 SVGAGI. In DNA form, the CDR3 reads TGTGCCAGCAGTTATTACTTAAACTCCGACAGGGAAGCTTATAGCAATCAGCCCCAGCATTTT. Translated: CASSYYLNSDREAYSNQPQHF.

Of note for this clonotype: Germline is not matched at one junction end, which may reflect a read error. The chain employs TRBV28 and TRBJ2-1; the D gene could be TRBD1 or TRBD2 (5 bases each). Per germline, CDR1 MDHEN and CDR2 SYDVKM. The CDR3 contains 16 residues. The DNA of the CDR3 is TGTGCCAGCAGTTTATCCGGGACGAGCGGACACAAGGAGCAGTTCTTC. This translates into CASSLSGTSGHKEQFF.

The CDR3 coding sequence is TGTGCCAGCAGTCGTACAGGGTATTACCGCTACACCTTC. Encoded protein: CASSRTGYYRYTF. The rearrangement joins TRBV6-5 to TRBJ1-2; TRBD1 might be the D (6 bases). The ends were cut back, 5 bases at V and 9 bases at J, with 16 bases in the middle. Germline V CDR1 and CDR2: MNHEY, SVGAGI. The CDR3 has 13 residues.

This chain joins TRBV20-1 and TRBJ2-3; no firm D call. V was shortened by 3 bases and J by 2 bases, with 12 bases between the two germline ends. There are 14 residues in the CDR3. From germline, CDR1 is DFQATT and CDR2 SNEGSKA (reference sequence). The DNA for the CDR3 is TGCAGTGCTAGCTTGCAGGAGCCCACAGATACGCAGTATTTT. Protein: CSASLQEPTDTQYF.

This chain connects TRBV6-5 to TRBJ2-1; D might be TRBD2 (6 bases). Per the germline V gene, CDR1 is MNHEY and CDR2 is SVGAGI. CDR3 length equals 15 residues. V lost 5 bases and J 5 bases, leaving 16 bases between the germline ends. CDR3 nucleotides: TGTGCCAGCAGTCTACAACTAGCTCGGCACAATGAGCAGTTCTTC. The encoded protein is CASSLQLARHNEQFF.

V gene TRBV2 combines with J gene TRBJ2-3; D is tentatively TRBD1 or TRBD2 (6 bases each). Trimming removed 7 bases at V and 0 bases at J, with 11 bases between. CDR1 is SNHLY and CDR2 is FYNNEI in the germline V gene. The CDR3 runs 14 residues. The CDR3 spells CASIRGPSTDTQYF. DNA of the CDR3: TGTGCCAGCATCCGGGGGCCTAGCACAGATACGCAGTATTTT.

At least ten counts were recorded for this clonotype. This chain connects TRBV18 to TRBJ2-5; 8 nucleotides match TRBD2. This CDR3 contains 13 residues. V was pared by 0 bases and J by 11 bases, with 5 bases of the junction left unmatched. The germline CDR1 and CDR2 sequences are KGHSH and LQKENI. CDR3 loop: CASSPPGSGTQYF. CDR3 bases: TGTGCCAGCTCACCACCGGGTAGCGGGACGCAGTACTTC.

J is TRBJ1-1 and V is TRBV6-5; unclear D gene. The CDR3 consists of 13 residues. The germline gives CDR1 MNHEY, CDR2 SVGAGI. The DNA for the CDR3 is TGTTCCAAGGTGGTTCCCATGAACACTGAAGCTTTCTTT. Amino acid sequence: CSKVVPMNTEAFF.

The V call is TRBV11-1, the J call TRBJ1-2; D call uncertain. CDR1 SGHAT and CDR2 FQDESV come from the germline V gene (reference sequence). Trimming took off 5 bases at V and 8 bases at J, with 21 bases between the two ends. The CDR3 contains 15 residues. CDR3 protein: CASSPGSILLGGYTF. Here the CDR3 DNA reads TGTGCCAGCAGCCCCGGATCAATACTACTCGGGGGCTACACCTTC.

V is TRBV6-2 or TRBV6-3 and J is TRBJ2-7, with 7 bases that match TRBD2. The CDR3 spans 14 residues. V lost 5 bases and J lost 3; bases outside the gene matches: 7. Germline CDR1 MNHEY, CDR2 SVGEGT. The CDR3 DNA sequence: TGTGCCAGCAGTCGGGGGGACCGCGGCTACGAGCAGTACTTC. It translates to CASSRGDRGYEQYF.

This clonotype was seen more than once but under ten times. Here the CDR3 DNA reads TGCAGTGCTAGAGACAGGGTATTGGAGACCCAGTACTTC. This codes for CSARDRVLETQYF. The V and J genes are TRBV20-1 and TRBJ2-5, with TRBD1 as a possible D gene (5 bases). The length of the CDR3 is 13 residues. With 0 bases removed from V and 5 bases from J, the gap between germline ends came to 10 bases. Per the germline V gene, CDR1 is DFQATT and CDR2 is SNEGSKA (reference sequence).

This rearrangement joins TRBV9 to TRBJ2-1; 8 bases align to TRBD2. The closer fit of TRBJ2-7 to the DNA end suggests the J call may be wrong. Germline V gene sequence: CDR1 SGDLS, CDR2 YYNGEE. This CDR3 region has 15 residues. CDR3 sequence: CASSPLAGFYNEQYF. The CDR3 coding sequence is TGTGCCAGCAGCCCATTAGCGGGATTCTACAATGAGCAGTACTTC.

CDR3 region: CASSQSGPQYF. The CDR3 DNA reads as TGTGCCAGCAGCCAATCAGGGCCCCAGTACTTC. This rearrangement joins TRBV16 to TRBJ2-5; D gene uncertain. Between the trimmed V and J ends, which lost 0 bases and 9 bases, there was a span of 5 bases. Germline V gives CDR1 KGHSY, CDR2 FQNENV. The length of the CDR3 is 11 residues.